Listed below are T cell receptor beta chains from one sample, sequenced in a study of OX40 agonist ivuxolimab in advanced cancers. Clones were sequenced by immunoSEQ multiplex PCR, and TCRdb holds only the in-frame ones, with some missing. Here the sample spans about 64,000 clones, 85% being singletons. The material was CD4+ or CD8+ T cells sorted from blood, obtained in a trial of the OX40 agonist ivuxolimab. All receptors come from an adult with an advanced solid tumor such as melanoma, head and neck, liver or kidney cancer. CDR3s include the opening cysteine and the closing phenylalanine or tryptophan. The D gene is left open where the match is weak. Clone size appears in some rows only: once, few, many, or a class for an expanded clone.

j_gene | abundance | v_gene | d_gene | CDR3aa | CDR3nt
TRBJ1-6 | - | TRBV9 | TRBD1 | CASSDNRGTYNSPLHF | TGTGCCAGCAGCGACAACAGGGGGACCTATAATTCACCCCTCCACTTT
TRBJ2-3 | - | TRBV19 | - | CASRARRGATDTQYF | TGTGCCAGTAGGGCCCGAAGGGGCGCGACAGATACGCAGTATTTT
TRBJ2-7 | - | TRBV5-5 | - | CASSVSRGIGEQYF | TGTGCCAGCAGCGTGAGCCGGGGCATAGGAGAGCAGTACTTC
TRBJ1-1 | - | TRBV23-1 | - | CASSQGKFRGRRNTEAFF | TGCGCCAGCAGTCAGGGTAAATTTCGGGGACGCAGGAACACTGAAGCTTTCTTT
TRBJ1-1 | - | TRBV5-6 | - | CASSLLFANTEAFF | TGTGCCAGCAGCTTGTTATTCGCGAACACTGAAGCTTTCTTT
TRBJ2-3 | few | TRBV5-1 | - | CASSLELVADTQYF | TGCGCCAGCAGCTTGGAACTAGTGGCAGATACGCAGTATTTT
TRBJ2-2 | - | TRBV11-3 | - | CASSLKEVPGELFF | TGTGCCAGCAGCTTAAAAGAGGTCCCCGGGGAGCTGTTTTTT
TRBJ2-2 | - | TRBV6-6 | - | CASTPAGELFF | TGTGCCAGCACCCCGGCCGGGGAGCTGTTTTTT
TRBJ2-6 | - | TRBV6-4 | - | CASSDSASGANVLTF | TGTGCCAGCAGTGACTCAGCCTCTGGGGCCAACGTCCTGACTTTC
TRBJ2-2 | once | TRBV30 | TRBD2 | CAWSSGLAGVHGELFF | TGTGCCTGGAGCTCCGGACTAGCGGGAGTGCACGGGGAGCTGTTTTTT
TRBJ1-3 | - | TRBV14 | - | CASSQGLSGNTIYF | TGTGCCAGCAGCCAAGGCCTCTCTGGAAACACCATATATTTT
TRBJ2-7 | - | TRBV28 | - | CATYGQSSYEQYF | TGTGCCACATACGGACAGTCTTCCTACGAGCAGTACTTC
TRBJ1-2 | - | TRBV2 | TRBD1 | CASRPDRGLQGYTF | TGTGCCAGCAGACCGGACAGGGGGCTTCAGGGCTACACCTTC
TRBJ2-7 | - | TRBV10-1 | - | CASSASADSSYEQYF | TGCGCCAGCAGTGCGTCAGCGGACAGCTCCTACGAGCAGTACTTC
TRBJ1-5 | - | TRBV19 | TRBD1 | CASILDRYSNQPQHF | TGTGCCAGTATTCTGGACAGGTATAGCAATCAGCCCCAGCATTTT
TRBJ1-2 | few | TRBV2 | - | CASIPQHGNYGYTF | TGTGCCAGCATCCCGCAACACGGCAACTATGGCTACACCTTC
TRBJ2-3 | - | TRBV6-1 | - | CASSEQRTDTQYF | TGTGCCAGCAGTGAACAGCGCACAGATACGCAGTATTTT
TRBJ2-7 | - | TRBV4-1 | - | CASSQGSTGTYEQYF | TGCGCCAGCAGCCAAGGGTCAACCGGTACCTACGAGCAGTACTTC